A selection of T cell receptor beta chains follows, all from one sample in a study of OX40 agonist ivuxolimab in advanced cancers. Profiling relied on immunoSEQ multiplex PCR, and the TCRdb table lists in-frame clones only, not all of them. Of tens of thousands of clones listed, approximately 91% are singletons. The sample in question was CD4+ or CD8+ T cells sorted from blood, obtained in a trial of the OX40 agonist ivuxolimab. The receptors here all came from an adult with an advanced solid tumor such as melanoma, head and neck, liver or kidney cancer. Each CDR3 is given with its conserved first and last residue. D genes are given only for firm matches. The size of a clone is reported for some rows only, either as once, few or many, or as a class for expanded clones.

TGTGCCAGCAGCTTAATAGCAGATACGCAGTATTTT | CASSLIADTQYF | NA | TRBJ2-3 | NA | TRBV7-6
TGCGCCAGCAGGCAGCGGGAGCACAATGAGCAGTTCTTC | CASRQREHNEQFF | TRBD2 | TRBJ2-1 | NA | TRBV5-1
TGCGCCAGCAGCTTAGCAGACGCTGGCGAGCAGTACTTC | CASSLADAGEQYF | NA | TRBJ2-7 | once | TRBV5-1
TGTGCCAGCAGACCCGGGACAGCAGCTAACTATGGCTACACCTTC | CASRPGTAANYGYTF | TRBD1 | TRBJ1-2 | NA | TRBV5-6
TGTGCCAGCAGTTTATCGGCGTCTCCTGGAAACACCATATATTTT | CASSLSASPGNTIYF | NA | TRBJ1-3 | once | TRBV28
TGTGCCAGCAGCTTATGGGCGGCGGCGGGTCAGCCCCAGCATTTT | CASSLWAAAGQPQHF | NA | TRBJ1-5 | NA | TRBV7-6
TGTGCCAGCGGGGAACAGGTGATTAGCACAGATACGCAGTATTTT | CASGEQVISTDTQYF | NA | TRBJ2-3 | NA | TRBV6-5
TGTGCCAGCAGCTTAGCCGGGTCCCACGAGCAGTACTTC | CASSLAGSHEQYF | NA | TRBJ2-7 | NA | TRBV7-9
TGTGCCAGTGATCCCGGCACAGATACGCAGTATTTT | CASDPGTDTQYF | NA | TRBJ2-3 | once | TRBV19
TGTGCCATCAGGACTAGCGGGAGGGGAGATACGCAGTATTTT | CAIRTSGRGDTQYF | TRBD2 | TRBJ2-3 | NA | TRBV10-3
TGTGCCAGCTCACCCCCCCAAGGACTAGCGGGAGGCTGGTGGGTTTACGAGCAGTACTTC | CASSPPQGLAGGWWVYEQYF | TRBD2 | TRBJ2-7 | NA | TRBV18
TGTGCCAGTAGCCAGGACCGGGGAACAGGTTCCTCTGGGGCCAACGTCCTGACTTTC | CASSQDRGTGSSGANVLTF | NA | TRBJ2-6 | NA | TRBV19
TGTGCCAGCAGTTCCCCCTCGGGACAGGGTAATGAAAAACTGTTTTTT | CASSSPSGQGNEKLFF | TRBD1 | TRBJ1-4 | NA | TRBV28
TGTGCTAGTGGAACCGGGACAGGGGACTACGAGCAGTACTTC | CASGTGTGDYEQYF | TRBD1 | TRBJ2-7 | NA | TRBV12-5
TGTGCCAGCAGCTTAGCGTTGTCTAGCGGGAACTACAATGAGCAGTTCTTC | CASSLALSSGNYNEQFF | TRBD2 | TRBJ2-1 | NA | TRBV7-2
TGTGCCAGCAGTTACCGGAACACTGAAGCTTTCTTT | CASSYRNTEAFF | NA | TRBJ1-1 | few | TRBV6-5
TGCGCCAGCAGCCCGGGCTTTTGGGGCAATGAGCAGTTCTTC | CASSPGFWGNEQFF | NA | TRBJ2-1 | once | TRBV5-1
TGTGCCAGTAGTCCTTGGTCTAGCTACAATGAGCAGTTCTTC | CASSPWSSYNEQFF | NA | TRBJ2-1 | NA | TRBV19
TGTGCCAGCCTCCTAGGGCCCAGGGGCTCAACTAATGAAAAACTGTTTTTT | CASLLGPRGSTNEKLFF | NA | TRBJ1-4 | NA | TRBV28
TGTGCCAGTGCCGACACAGGATGGAGTAATGAGCAGTTCTTC | CASADTGWSNEQFF | NA | TRBJ2-1 | few | TRBV2
TGCGCCAGCGCAGGGGATGGGGCCAACGTCCTGACTTTC | CASAGDGANVLTF | NA | TRBJ2-6 | NA | TRBV5-1
TGTGCCAGCAGCCAGACCGACAGGGGGACTGAAGCTTTCTTT | CASSQTDRGTEAFF | TRBD1 | TRBJ1-1 | NA | TRBV5-8
TGTGCCAGCTCACCCCGACAGGGGAGGGCCGACACTGAAGCTTTCTTT | CASSPRQGRADTEAFF | TRBD1 | TRBJ1-1 | once | TRBV18
TGTGCCAGTAGTAAAGGGACCGTGAACACTGAAGCTTTCTTT | CASSKGTVNTEAFF | NA | TRBJ1-1 | NA | TRBV19
TGTGCCAGCAGCTTTGGCAGGGCTTTGGAGACCCAGTACTTC | CASSFGRALETQYF | NA | TRBJ2-5 | NA | TRBV7-2
TGTGCCAGCAGCCTAGGGGTCCCAACAGATACGCAGTATTTT | CASSLGVPTDTQYF | NA | TRBJ2-3 | NA | TRBV11-2
TGTGCTAGTGGTTTGGTTACTATCCAGGCACAAAACATTCAGTACTTC | CASGLVTIQAQNIQYF | NA | TRBJ2-4 | once | TRBV12-5
TGTGCCAGCAGCCAAGCGGGGGTACGGAGCACTGAAGCTTTCTTT | CASSQAGVRSTEAFF | NA | TRBJ1-1 | NA | TRBV14
TGTGCCAGCAGCGTAGGTGCGGGAGGGGAGACCCAGTACTTC | CASSVGAGGETQYF | TRBD2 | TRBJ2-5 | NA | TRBV9
TGTGCCAGCAGTGAAGTTCCTCGGGGGTTCGTTCAAGAGACCCAGTACTTC | CASSEVPRGFVQETQYF | NA | TRBJ2-5 | NA | TRBV25-1
TGCGCCAGCAGCTTCCAGGGGGGAGTCAATGAGCAGTTCTTC | CASSFQGGVNEQFF | NA | TRBJ2-1 | NA | TRBV5-1
TGTGCCAGCAGCTTGCCAGCAGACAATGAGCAGTTCTTC | CASSLPADNEQFF | NA | TRBJ2-1 | NA | TRBV5-6